This T cell receptor (beta chain) was found in a study of beta chain features in type 1 diabetes. TCRB transcripts that were expressed got sequenced, as all of the isolated RNA had been reverse transcribed. Sequenced by immunoSEQ multiplex PCR; TCRdb stores in-frame clones only, minus some. The sample lists approximately 260,000 clones; roughly 25% were seen once. This clone was detected a few times. The antigen is undetermined. V trimming: 5 bases; J trimming: 1 base; junction bases outside the gene matches: 3. This CDR3 is 16 amino acids long. Germline values: CDR1 SEHNR, CDR2 FQNEAQ (reference sequence). Whole-study findings and limits: Among patients with Type 1 diabetes, TCRB CDR3s were moderately but significantly shorter in every one of the four CD4+ subsets.

Specimen: naive CD4+ T cells from blood. This TCR derives from a woman under 40 with type 1 diabetes. V and J are TRBV7-9 and TRBJ2-3, with 13 bases matching TRBD2. For the CDR3, the DNA is TGTGCCAGCAGCCCGGGGACTAGCGGGGGCACAGATACGCAGTATTTT. Residues: CASSPGTSGGTDTQYF.